This is a list of T cell receptor beta chains from one sample in a study of vaccination effects on CD4 cells after COVID-19. This table comes from immunoSEQ multiplex PCR, and its TCRdb copy is limited to in-frame clones, with some not included. The repertoire holds over 50,000 clones, with about three quarters as singletons. Antigens of these TCRs are unknown. Sequences were derived from CD4+ T cells from PBMCs cultured with HCoV-229E spike peptides, sampled after COVID-19 vaccination. These receptors came from a human donor who received a COVID-19 vaccine. The CDR3 runs from the conserved cysteine through the conserved F or W. A D gene is named only where the DNA matches it firmly. Rows give clone size only sometimes, using once, few, many, or a class for an expanded clone.

>TRBJ2-4|TRBV24-1|-|-
TGTGCCACCAGTGAGGGGGGATTAGCCAAAAACATTCAGTACTTC
CATSEGGLAKNIQYF
>TRBJ1-2|TRBV4-2|-|-
TGTGCCAGCAGCCAAGATTTTGGGGGCGACTATGGCTACACCTTC
CASSQDFGGDYGYTF
>TRBJ2-5|TRBV5-8|-|-
TGTGCCAGCAGCTTGGCTCCCCCCGGAGAGGCCCAGTACTTC
CASSLAPPGEAQYF
>TRBJ2-1|TRBV7-2|-|-
TGTGCCAGCAGCTTCGTCCTTAGACGGGACAATGAGCAGTTCTTC
CASSFVLRRDNEQFF
>TRBJ1-2|TRBV2|TRBD1|few
TGTGCCAGCAGTGCGGACAGGGGGGACTATGGCTACACCTTC
CASSADRGDYGYTF
>TRBJ1-6|TRBV14|TRBD1|-
TGTGCCAGCAGCCAACCTGGGACAGGCAATTCACCCCTCCACTTT
CASSQPGTGNSPLHF
>TRBJ1-2|TRBV28|-|-
TGTGCCAGCAGTCCTCCCGGGACGCGATTTGGCTACACCTTC
CASSPPGTRFGYTF
>TRBJ2-1|TRBV7-3|-|-
TGTGCCAGCAGCTTAACGAGGTGGGGGGCTTACAATGAGCAGTTCTTC
CASSLTRWGAYNEQFF
>TRBJ1-6|TRBV7-2|-|once
TGTGCCAGCACTCGAGACTCATATAATTCACCCCTCCACTTT
CASTRDSYNSPLHF
>TRBJ2-4|TRBV7-2|TRBD1|-
TGTGCCAGCAGCCCAGGGGGCGGAGCCAAAAACATTCAGTACTTC
CASSPGGGAKNIQYF
>TRBJ1-5|TRBV21-1|-|few
TGTGCCAGCAGCCTGGGCGCGTCCAATCAGCCCCAGCATTTT
CASSLGASNQPQHF
>TRBJ1-6|TRBV28|-|-
TGTGCCAGCATGACAGGCTATAATTCACCCCTCCACTTT
CASMTGYNSPLHF
>TRBJ1-2|TRBV3-1/TRBV3-2|-|-
TGTGCCAGCAGCCAACACACGACGCGCTACACCTTC
CASSQHTTRYTF
>TRBJ1-2|TRBV4-1|TRBD1|-
TGCGCCAGCAGCCAAGGAGTCTGGGCAGGGGGAGGCTACACCTTC
CASSQGVWAGGGYTF
>TRBJ2-2|TRBV10-2|TRBD2|-
TGCGCCAGCAGTAGGACTAGCGGGGCCGTAACCGGGGAGCTGTTTTTT
CASSRTSGAVTGELFF
>TRBJ1-2|TRBV4-1|-|-
TGCGCCAGCAGCCCTCAGGGCAGGGCCAGGCTGGGCTATGGCTACACCTTC
CASSPQGRARLGYGYTF
>TRBJ2-1|TRBV4-3|TRBD2|-
TGCGCCAGCAGCCAACAGCGGGGGTTCTACAATGAGCAGTTCTTC
CASSQQRGFYNEQFF
>TRBJ2-3|TRBV4-1|TRBD2|-
TGCGCCAGCAGCCAACGGCCGACTAGCGGCCCCGATAGTAGCACAGATACGCAGTATTTT
CASSQRPTSGPDSSTDTQYF
>TRBJ1-1|TRBV5-1|TRBD1|-
TGCGCCAGCAGCTCCGGGGACAGGTTACAAGCTTTCTTT
CASSSGDRLQAFF
>TRBJ1-1|TRBV18|-|few
TGTGCCAGCTCACCAGGAATCGACACTGAAGCTTTCTTT
CASSPGIDTEAFF
>TRBJ1-4|TRBV11-1|-|-
TGTGCCAGCAGCATCTCCGCGACTAATGAAAAACTGTTTTTT
CASSISATNEKLFF
>TRBJ1-5|TRBV3-1/TRBV3-2|-|-
TGTGCCAGCAGCCAAGGGGCCTCGAATCAGCCCCAGCATTTT
CASSQGASNQPQHF
>TRBJ1-1|TRBV21-1|-|-
TGTGCCAGCAGCAAAGACGGAGGGCGGGTAGCTTTCTTT
CASSKDGGRVAFF
>TRBJ2-2|TRBV10-2|-|few
TGCGCCAGCAGTGAGTCGAGCCCCGGCAGGATCAACACCGGGGAGCTGTTTTTT
CASSESSPGRINTGELFF
>TRBJ2-5|TRBV5-1|TRBD1|once
TGCGCCAGCAGTCGCGGACAGGGGGCTGGCCAAGAGACCCAGTACTTC
CASSRGQGAGQETQYF
>TRBJ2-1|TRBV29-1|TRBD1|once
TGCAGCGTTAAAAGGACCCCGACAGGGATTGCCGATGAGCAGTTCTTC
CSVKRTPTGIADEQFF
>TRBJ2-2|TRBV19|-|-
TGTGCCAGTAGTCTTGACAGGAGAAACACCGGGGAGCTGTTTTTT
CASSLDRRNTGELFF
>TRBJ1-1|TRBV7-3|-|-
TGTGCCAGCAGCCCCGGGGGGACTGAAGCTTTCTTT
CASSPGGTEAFF
>TRBJ2-5|TRBV7-9|TRBD2|-
TGTGCCAGCAGCTTAGGGACTAGCGCATTCCAAGAGACCCAGTACTTC
CASSLGTSAFQETQYF
>TRBJ1-2|TRBV7-9|-|-
TGTGCCAGCAGCCCCGACCCCGGGACGGCGTGGGGCTACACCTTC
CASSPDPGTAWGYTF
>TRBJ1-1|TRBV7-9|-|large
TGTGCCGCAACCTCGGGAGTGAACACTGAAGCTTTCTTT
CAATSGVNTEAFF